This record covers a single T cell receptor beta chain. Antigen unknown. The entry originates in a study of response to subunit inactivated influenza vaccine. Study-level findings and limits: Each seasonal influenza vaccination, the authors suggested, recruits few new T cells.

One entry per CDR3 protein, called by TCRdb with MiXCR from the RT-PCR reads. The sample records about 500,000 distinct CDR3 sequences, 15% to 20% being singletons. The V gene's germline CDR1 is SGHDT and CDR2 YYEEEE. The V end lost 4 bases, the J end lost 2 bases, and 10 bases lay between the germline ends. The CDR3 is made up of 14 amino acids. This TCR was recovered from a man aged 50 to 69 who received an inactivated influenza vaccine. The chain combines TRBV5-6 with TRBJ2-4; D unresolved. The specimen was CD4+ T cells sorted from PBMCs, collected approximately 25 months after vaccination. CDR3 residues: CASSKAETKNIQYF. DNA of the CDR3: TGTGCCAGCAGCAAAGCCGAGACCAAAAACATTCAGTACTTC. Looking up the rest from reference TRBV5-6 and TRBJ2-4 gives the full variable domain: DAGVTQSPTHLIKTRGQQVTLRCSPKSGHDTVSWYQQALGQGPQFIFQYYEEEERQRGNFPDRFSGHQFPNYSSELNVNALLLGDSALYLCASSKAETKNIQYFGAGTRLSVL.